This T cell receptor beta chain was recorded in a study of blood T cell repertoires in COVID-19. Germline V lookup: CDR1 MNHEY, CDR2 SVGEGT. This CDR3 spans 12 amino acids. V lost 5 bases and J lost 4, with 8 bases in between. TCRdb's table, derived via immunoSEQ multiplex PCR, lists solely in-frame clones and lacks some. The sample consists of 140,000 to 150,000 clones, 70% to 90% of them appearing once. Material for sequencing was PBMCs or T cells enriched from blood (not recorded which). This clonotype originated in a man aged 50 or older who had recovered from COVID-19. The chain links TRBV6-2 or TRBV6-3 to TRBJ1-2; D is undetermined. The CDR3 nucleotides are TGTGCCAGCAGTCACTACATCTATGGCTACACCTTC. Translated: CASSHYIYGYTF.